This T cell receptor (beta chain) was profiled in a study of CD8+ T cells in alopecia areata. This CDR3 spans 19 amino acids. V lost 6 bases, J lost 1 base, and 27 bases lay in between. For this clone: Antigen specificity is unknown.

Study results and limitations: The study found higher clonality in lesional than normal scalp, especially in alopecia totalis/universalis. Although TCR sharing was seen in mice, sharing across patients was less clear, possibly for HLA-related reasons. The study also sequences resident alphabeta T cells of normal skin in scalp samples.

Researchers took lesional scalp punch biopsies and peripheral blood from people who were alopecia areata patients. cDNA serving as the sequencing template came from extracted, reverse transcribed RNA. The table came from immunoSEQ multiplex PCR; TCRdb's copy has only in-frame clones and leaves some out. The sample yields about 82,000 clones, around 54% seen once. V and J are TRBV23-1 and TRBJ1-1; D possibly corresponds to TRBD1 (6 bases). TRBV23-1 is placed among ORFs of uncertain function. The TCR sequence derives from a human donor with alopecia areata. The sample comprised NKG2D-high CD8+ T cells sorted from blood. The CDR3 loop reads CASRRGGGSFRPTNTEAFF. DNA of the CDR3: TGCGCCAGCAGGAGGGGGGGTGGGTCCTTCAGACCGACGAACACTGAAGCTTTCTTT.